The clone carrying this T cell receptor beta chain was seen repeatedly, ten times or more. Its specificity is unknown. From approximately 20,000 to 1,000,000 sorted cells, naive CD8 libraries were generated with 10%, 30% or 50% RNA. Using its own MiXCR run on the PCR reads, TCRdb lists one record per CDR3 protein. The sample records more than 250,000 distinct CDR3 sequences, over 20% being singletons. The sample belongs to a study of molecular identifiers for immune sequencing clone quantification. Across the study: Four of five splits of RNA from about 20,000 or 100,000 naive CD8 cells were sequenced in replicates. Overall study findings and caveats: Identical TCR molecules can share a barcode, and this sharing could underestimate highly expanded clone sizes.

The CDR3 has 18 amino acids. Germline CDR1 and CDR2: SGHTA and FQGNSA. The ends were cut back, 2 bases at V and 0 bases at J, with 18 bases in the middle. The J gene is TRBJ2-3, the V gene TRBV7-2, with D possibly matching TRBD1 (5 bases). The source is a human donor in good health. Some libraries in this study had Jurkat cell RNA spiked in. Sequenced: naive CD8+ T cells from blood, with Jurkat cell RNA spiked in. Specified subset: FACS-sorted CD8+CD4-CCR7+CD45RA+ naive T cells. CDR3: CASSLPGPHSLSTDTQYF. The CDR3 nucleotides read TGTGCCAGCAGCTTACCAGGGCCGCATTCCCTTAGCACAGATACGCAGTATTTT.